The 6 T cell receptor beta chains listed next were all sequenced from one sample in a study of blood T cell repertoires in COVID-19. Produced via immunoSEQ multiplex PCR; TCRdb's table is partial and in-frame only. The sample shows about 130,000 clones, under 85% of them seen only once. Sample: peripheral blood. The receptors derive from a man aged 55 to 70 with acute or convalescent COVID-19.

The rearrangement uses TRBV28 and TRBJ2-3, with 7 bases identical to TRBD1. Trimming took 5 bases from V and 1 from J; bases not matched to a gene: 9. This CDR3 contains 16 residues. Germline V lookup: CDR1 MDHEN, CDR2 SYDVKM. CDR3 loop: CASSPDRVGRTDTQYF. DNA for the CDR3: TGTGCCAGCAGTCCTGACAGGGTCGGGCGCACAGATACGCAGTATTTT.

In this sample, this clone turned up once. The chain employs TRBV2 and TRBJ2-7; TRBD2 agrees at 7 bases. The CDR3 contains 14 residues. With 6 bases clipped from V and 0 bases from J, the junction kept 5 bases outside the gene matches. Germline CDR1 and CDR2: SNHLY and FYNNEI. CDR3: CASRAGRTSYEQYF. DNA of the CDR3: TGTGCCAGCAGAGCGGGGAGGACCTCCTACGAGCAGTACTTC.

The V and J genes are TRBV15 and TRBJ1-1, with 9 bases matching TRBD1. Trimming took 1 base from V and 5 from J; bases not matched to a gene: 5. This CDR3 comprises 15 residues. Per germline, CDR1 LNHNV and CDR2 YYDKDF (reference sequence). The CDR3 reads CATSRGRTGATEAFF. The DNA of the CDR3 is TGTGCCACCAGCAGAGGACGGACAGGGGCTACTGAAGCTTTCTTT.

The chain carries TRBV4-2 and TRBJ2-2, with D unclear. Trimming pared 1 base from V and 5 bases from J, leaving 8 bases between. CDR3 length equals 14 residues. Germline CDR1 LGHNA, CDR2 YNFKEQ. DNA of the CDR3: TGTGCCAGCAGCCAAGTTTACGGGACCGGGGAGCTGTTTTTT. It yields the protein CASSQVYGTGELFF.

This sequence joins TRBV27 and TRBJ1-2; D is perhaps TRBD1 (6 bases). The germline CDR1 and CDR2 sequences are MNHEY and SMNVEV (reference sequence). Trimming left V 5 bases short and J 4 bases short, with 14 bases between. There are 14 residues in the CDR3. CDR3 amino acids: CASSPSTGFYGYTF. CDR3 DNA: TGTGCCAGCAGTCCTTCAACAGGGTTCTATGGCTACACCTTC.

The chain has TRBV9 and TRBJ1-3, with D unresolved. The CDR3 length is 18 residues. In germline, CDR1 is SGDLS, CDR2 YYNGEE. Trimming removed 2 bases at V and 0 bases at J, with 18 bases between. The CDR3 loop reads CASSVRPGNGLSGNTIYF. The CDR3 DNA sequence: TGTGCCAGCAGCGTCCGCCCCGGGAACGGACTCTCTGGAAACACCATATATTTT.